These T cell receptor beta chains were read from a single sample in a study of cytomegalovirus exposure and HLA in healthy donors. Here immunoSEQ multiplex PCR was the method, and the copy in TCRdb shows in-frame clones only, minus some. Of about 150,000 clones in the sample, around two thirds were seen once. Sequencing was done on a sample of PBMCs. The receptors derive from a woman under 30 in good health and CMV-seronegative. CDR3s include the opening cysteine and the closing phenylalanine or tryptophan. Each record gives: J gene, CDR3 length, D gene, V gene, clone size, CDR3 protein, CDR3 DNA. D genes are given only for firm matches. A clone size is listed for some rows: how often the clone was seen (once, few, many), or a class if it is expanded.

>TRBJ2-5|13|.|TRBV6-5|.
CASSSRQTTHQYF
TGTGCCAGCAGCTCTCGGCAGACAACACACCAGTACTTC
>TRBJ1-1|14|.|TRBV18|.
CASSPPGGITEAFF
TGTGCCAGCTCACCACCGGGGGGAATCACTGAAGCTTTCTTT
>TRBJ2-3|15|TRBD2|TRBV6-6|.
CASIRSGSGTDTQYF
TGTGCCAGCATCCGTAGCGGGAGTGGCACAGATACGCAGTATTTT
>TRBJ2-2|14|.|TRBV7-3|.
CASSLDTLTGELFF
TGTGCCAGCAGCTTAGACACACTCACCGGGGAGCTGTTTTTT
>TRBJ1-4|14|.|TRBV5-1|.
CASSLDRNNEKLFF
TGCGCCAGCAGCCTGGACAGAAATAATGAAAAACTGTTTTTT
>TRBJ1-5|14|TRBD1|TRBV6-5|once
CASSRTGGDQPQHF
TGTGCCAGCAGCCGGACAGGGGGGGACCAGCCCCAGCATTTT
>TRBJ2-2|19|TRBD1|TRBV7-3|.
CASSPYPGQGLSNTGELFF
TGTGCCAGCAGCCCCTACCCGGGACAGGGGCTTTCGAACACCGGGGAGCTGTTTTTT
>TRBJ2-7|15|.|TRBV21-1|.
CASSLDRAMSYEQYF
TGTGCCAGCAGCCTGGACAGGGCTATGTCCTACGAGCAGTACTTC
>TRBJ1-2|15|.|TRBV2|once
CASSDRAAGTYGYTF
TGTGCCAGCAGTGATAGAGCGGCGGGAACCTATGGCTACACCTTC
>TRBJ2-1|13|.|TRBV4-1|few
CASSPTGPRGQFF
TGCGCCAGCAGCCCCACGGGGCCCAGGGGGCAGTTCTTC
>TRBJ1-1|15|TRBD1|TRBV11-3|.
CASSLGTGYDTEAFF
TGTGCCAGCAGCTTAGGGACAGGGTACGACACTGAAGCTTTCTTT
>TRBJ2-3|17|TRBD2|TRBV10-2|.
CASTSGRAGMGTDTQYF
TGCGCCAGCACTAGCGGGAGAGCGGGCATGGGCACAGATACGCAGTATTTT
>TRBJ2-3|17|.|TRBV7-9|.
CASSPRRGGASTDTQYF
TGTGCCAGCAGCCCCCGCCGCGGAGGGGCTAGCACAGATACGCAGTATTTT
>TRBJ2-2|16|TRBD2|TRBV19|.
CASSIRSGSGTGELFF
TGTGCCAGTAGTATACGTAGCGGGTCTGGCACCGGGGAGCTGTTTTTT
>TRBJ1-4|13|TRBD1|TRBV5-6|.
CASSMDRVEKLFF
TGTGCCAGCAGCATGGACAGGGTTGAAAAACTGTTTTTT
>TRBJ2-7|14|TRBD1|TRBV6-1|.
CASSPGQGRGAQYF
TGTGCCAGCAGTCCGGGACAGGGTAGAGGGGCGCAGTACTTC
>TRBJ1-2|15|.|TRBV18|.
CASSPLGRGDYGYTF
TGTGCCAGCTCACCACTGGGCAGGGGTGACTATGGCTACACCTTC
>TRBJ1-2|14|TRBD1|TRBV6-6|.
CATTATGPPPNYTF
TGTGCCACCACCGCGACAGGGCCCCCGCCCAACTACACCTTC
>TRBJ2-3|16|.|TRBV4-3|.
CASSPRRVGWTDTQYF
TGCGCCAGCAGCCCCCGGAGGGTAGGGTGGACAGATACGCAGTATTTT
>TRBJ1-3|15|.|TRBV9|few
CASSLRQDSGNTIYF
TGTGCCAGCAGCCTCAGACAGGACTCTGGAAACACCATATATTTT
>TRBJ1-1|14|TRBD1|TRBV5-1|.
CASSSGGSSTEAFF
TGCGCCAGCAGCTCAGGGGGCTCGAGCACTGAAGCTTTCTTT
>TRBJ2-7|15|.|TRBV5-4|few
CASSLGGGVIFEQYF
TGTGCCAGCAGCTTGGGCGGCGGGGTGATCTTCGAGCAGTACTTC
>TRBJ1-1|16|TRBD1|TRBV28|once
CASSLNQGAMNTEAFF
TGTGCCAGCAGTTTAAATCAGGGGGCCATGAACACTGAAGCTTTCTTT
>TRBJ2-1|14|TRBD1|TRBV25-1|.
CASSFRQGGNEQFF
TGTGCCAGCAGTTTTCGACAGGGTGGGAATGAGCAGTTCTTC
>TRBJ2-4|13|.|TRBV5-4|few
CASNRVGENIQYF
TGTGCCAGTAACAGGGTTGGAGAGAACATTCAGTACTTC
>TRBJ1-4|18|TRBD1|TRBV4-3|.
CASSQDGGVGTGSEKLFF
TGCGCCAGCAGCCAAGATGGGGGGGTCGGGACAGGGAGTGAAAAACTGTTTTTT
>TRBJ1-4|17|TRBD1|TRBV19|.
CASSITFWQGAYEKLFF
TGTGCCAGTAGTATAACTTTTTGGCAGGGGGCTTACGAAAAACTGTTTTTT
>TRBJ2-1|15|TRBD2|TRBV19|few
CASSIASGGDYEQFF
TGTGCCAGTAGTATAGCTAGCGGGGGGGACTATGAGCAGTTCTTC
>TRBJ2-1|14|.|TRBV27|once
CASSFGSSYNEQFF
TGTGCCAGCAGTTTTGGGAGCTCCTACAATGAGCAGTTCTTC
>TRBJ1-1|14|.|TRBV11-2|.
CASSRRELNTEAFF
TGTGCCAGCAGCCGCCGGGAGCTGAACACTGAAGCTTTCTTT
>TRBJ1-6|16|.|TRBV5-6|.
CASSLFSGGGNSPLHF
TGTGCCAGCAGCTTGTTCAGTGGGGGAGGGAATTCACCCCTCCACTTT
>TRBJ1-5|10|.|TRBV28|few
CASSSQPQHF
TGTGCCAGCAGTTCACAGCCCCAGCATTTT
>TRBJ1-2|15|TRBD1|TRBV28|.
CASSPGQGGNYGYTF
TGTGCCAGCAGTCCTGGACAGGGGGGAAACTATGGCTACACCTTC
>TRBJ2-2|14|.|TRBV6-5|few
CASSPPGNTGELFF
TGTGCCAGCAGTCCGCCGGGGAACACCGGGGAGCTGTTTTTT
>TRBJ1-2|15|TRBD1|TRBV4-3|few
CASSQDHEGAGGYTF
TGCGCCAGCAGCCAAGATCACGAGGGGGCAGGTGGCTACACCTTC
>TRBJ1-1|15|.|TRBV28|.
CASSPSGRENTEAFF
TGTGCCAGCAGTCCCTCCGGTCGGGAGAACACTGAAGCTTTCTTT
>TRBJ2-2|16|TRBD1|TRBV9|.
CASSKTGTANTGELFF
TGTGCCAGCAGCAAAACCGGGACAGCGAACACCGGGGAGCTGTTTTTT
>TRBJ2-2|17|TRBD2|TRBV27|.
CASSFTTSGGNTGELFF
TGTGCCAGCAGTTTCACCACTAGCGGGGGGAACACCGGGGAGCTGTTTTTT
>TRBJ1-2|14|.|TRBV15|.
CATSRADRFYGYTF
TGTGCCACCAGCAGAGCCGACAGGTTTTATGGCTACACCTTC
>TRBJ2-5|13|TRBD1|TRBV5-1|.
CASTWTGEETQYF
TGCGCCAGCACCTGGACAGGGGAAGAGACCCAGTACTTC
>TRBJ1-5|16|TRBD1|TRBV7-8|.
CASSQRRDSLNQPQHF
TGTGCCAGCAGCCAGCGGCGGGACAGCCTCAATCAGCCCCAGCATTTT
>TRBJ1-2|15|.|TRBV4-3|.
CASSQDRSGNYGYTF
TGCGCCAGCAGCCAAGATCGATCAGGGAACTATGGCTACACCTTC
>TRBJ1-1|13|.|TRBV6-6|.
CASGDLRNTEAFF
TGTGCCAGCGGAGATCTGCGGAACACTGAAGCTTTCTTT
>TRBJ1-1|13|.|TRBV6-1|few
CASSNRDRAEAFF
TGTGCCAGTTCTAACAGGGATAGGGCTGAAGCTTTCTTT
>TRBJ1-4|17|.|TRBV4-1|.
CASSQVGGRARGEKLFF
TGCGCCAGCAGCCAAGTAGGGGGACGCGCTCGAGGGGAAAAACTGTTTTTT
>TRBJ1-1|16|.|TRBV9|few
CASSVGGTGWNTEAFF
TGTGCCAGCAGCGTAGGGGGAACAGGGTGGAACACTGAAGCTTTCTTT